The 9 T cell receptor beta chains presented below share a single source sample, sequenced in a study of shared clonotypes between healthy human individuals. Some clones are missing from TCRdb's copy, which holds only in-frame ones; the method was immunoSEQ multiplex PCR. The top ten clones hold about 0.4% of a sample with about 1.5 million clones, approximately 98% of them seen once. The sample was naive CD4+ T cells sorted from blood. As for subset: CD45RA+ positively selected. The receptors derive from a man aged 25-45 years in good health.

The chain uses TRBV25-1 and TRBJ2-3, with 9 nucleotides matching TRBD1. Germline V gene sequence: CDR1 MGHDK, CDR2 SYGVNS. Trimming removed 4 bases from V and 1 base from J; junction bases left unmatched: 6. This CDR3 contains 16 residues. The CDR3 here is CASSGDWTGGTDTQYF. CDR3 sequence (DNA): TGTGCCAGCAGTGGGGATTGGACAGGGGGCACAGATACGCAGTATTTT.

The rearrangement joins TRBV11-1 to TRBJ2-7; D gene ambiguous. This CDR3 has 12 amino acids. The germline V and J ends were trimmed by 3 bases and 4 bases, with 7 bases remaining between them. Germline V gene lookup returns CDR1 SGHAT and CDR2 FQDESV (reference sequence). In DNA form, the CDR3 reads TGTGCCAGCAGCTTTTCGAGTTACGAGCAGTACTTC. It translates to CASSFSSYEQYF.

To note about this clone: The same CDR3 arises from other DNA sequences in this sample as well. The chain combines TRBV11-2 with TRBJ1-5; unclear D gene. CDR1 is SGHAT and CDR2 is FQNNGV in the germline V gene. CDR3 length: 13 residues. V was shortened by 4 bases and J by 3 bases, with 7 bases between the two germline ends. The CDR3 sequence is CASSSGPNQPQHF. CDR3 bases: TGTGCCAGCAGCTCCGGTCCCAATCAGCCCCAGCATTTT.

The gene calls are TRBV7-9 and TRBJ1-2, with D possibly TRBD1 on 5 matching bases. The germline CDR1 and CDR2 sequences are SEHNR and FQNEAQ (reference sequence). The V gene lost 0 bases and the J gene lost 1 base, with 9 bases spanning the gap. This CDR3 region has 15 residues. CDR3 sequence (DNA): TGTGCCAGCAGCTTAGCGCGGGGGATTAACTATGGCTACACCTTC. It codes for CASSLARGINYGYTF. The full variable domain, in which reference TRBV7-9 and TRBJ1-2 provide the parts outside the CDR3, is DTGVSQNPRHKITKRGQNVTFRCDPISEHNRLYWYRQTLGQGPEFLTYFQNEAQLEKSRLLSDRFSAERPKGSFSTLEIQRTEQGDSAMYLCASSLARGINYGYTFGSGTRLTVV.

The genes are TRBV5-1 and TRBJ2-7, with 10 bases aligning to TRBD1. Germline loops: CDR1 SGHRS, CDR2 YFSETQ. Trimming at V came to 4 bases and at J to 4 bases, leaving 5 bases not matched to a gene. CDR3 length equals 14 residues. DNA of the CDR3: TGCGCCAGCAGCGTACCGGGACAGGGGTACGAGCAGTACTTC. As protein: CASSVPGQGYEQYF. Supplemented by reference TRBV5-1 and TRBJ2-7, the full variable domain reads KAGVTQTPRYLIKTRGQQVTLSCSPISGHRSVSWYQQTPGQGLQFLFEYFSETQRNKGNFPGRFSGRQFSNSRSEMNVSTLELGDSALYLCASSVPGQGYEQYFGPGTRLTVT.

V gene TRBV6-5 combines with J gene TRBJ2-7, with 12 positions matching TRBD2. Per the germline V gene, CDR1 is MNHEY and CDR2 is SVGAGI. Trimming removed 5 bases from V and 7 bases from J; junction bases left unmatched: 9. The CDR3 sequence is 15 residues long. CDR3 DNA sequence: TGTGCCAGCAGTCAGAGACTAGCGGGAGCCGGTGAGCAGTACTTC. Translation gives CASSQRLAGAGEQYF.

In its sample, this clone was seen once. V usage is TRBV4-1 and J usage is TRBJ2-1, with 10 positions matching TRBD2. CDR1 MGHRA and CDR2 YSYEKL come from the germline V gene. With V trimmed by 2 bases and J by 9 bases, 4 bases remained unmatched. The CDR3 sequence is 14 residues long. CDR3 protein: CASSQPSGRPEQFF. The DNA of the CDR3 is TGCGCCAGCAGCCAACCTAGCGGGAGACCTGAGCAGTTCTTC.

The chain is built from TRBV7-2 and TRBJ2-7, with 8 bases fitting TRBD1. The CDR3 has 12 amino acids. Losses at the gene ends were 5 bases for V and 5 bases for J; bases not matched to a gene: 2. The germline CDR1 and CDR2 sequences are SGHTA and FQGNSA. The CDR3 nucleotides are TGTGCCAGCAGCAGGGACAGGAACGAGCAGTACTTC. Its protein product is CASSRDRNEQYF.

CDR3 amino acids: CASRVFNTEAFF. CDR3 in DNA: TGCGCCAGCAGGGTGTTCAACACTGAAGCTTTCTTT. The chain has TRBV10-2 and TRBJ1-1; D call uncertain. The CDR3 runs to 12 residues. The germline CDR1 and CDR2 sequences are WSHSY and SAAADI. V shed 6 bases and J shed 2 bases, with 7 bases lying between them.